The clone carrying this T cell receptor beta chain turned up a few times. Its antigen is not known. This record belongs to a study of beta chain features in type 1 diabetes. Study findings and constraints: Any HLA-type effect on TCRB rearrangement remained unresolved here. Patients and controls would share equally any PCR tilt toward shorter templates. Sequencing of cDNA might inflate the share of cells that strongly express TCR.

It was via CD45RO/CCR7/CD25/CD127/CD95/CD27 that CD4+ naive, central memory, regulatory and stem cell-like memory cells were sorted. Germline lookup yields CDR1 MGHDK and CDR2 SYGVNS. Trimming cost V 8 bases and J 3 bases; bases outside gene matches: 5. The CDR3 covers 13 residues. The study reverse transcribed the entire isolated RNA, so it sequenced expressed TCRB transcripts. TCRdb's table, derived via immunoSEQ multiplex PCR, lists solely in-frame clones and lacks some. In the table there are fewer than 250,000 clones, 13% to 15% of which are singletons. The clonotype was recovered from a woman aged 40 to 50 in good health. The sample consisted of naive CD4+ T cells from blood. The rearrangement joins TRBV25-1 to TRBJ1-1, with TRBD1 matching 8 bases. CDR3 sequence reads: CASRDRRDTEAFF. Written as DNA, the CDR3 is TGTGCCAGCCGGGACAGGAGGGACACTGAAGCTTTCTTT.